The rows below give T cell receptor beta chains drawn from one sample of a study of early T cells in non-severe SARS-CoV-2 infection. Via MiXCR, TCRdb re-called the 5' RACE reads, giving one row per CDR3 protein. The table records some 35,000 distinct CDR3 sequences, less than 7% of them present only once. Specimen: whole blood, collected at baseline. The source is an adult who was a healthcare worker with PCR-confirmed SARS-CoV-2 infection or an uninfected control (not recorded which). CDR3s include the opening cysteine and the closing phenylalanine or tryptophan. The order of the fields is J gene, D gene, clone size, V gene, CDR3 DNA, CDR3 protein. D genes are given only for firm matches. A row's size may be missing; if present it is once, few, many or a size class.

TRBJ2-5,TRBD1,many,TRBV7-9,TGTGCCAGCAGCCCCCCCCGAAGGACAGGCCCTCAAGAGACCCAGTACTTC,CASSPPRRTGPQETQYF
TRBJ2-1,-,-,TRBV12-3/TRBV12-4,TGTGCCAGCACCAGGTCTCGTAGCTCCTACAATGAGCAGTTCTTC,CASTRSRSSYNEQFF
TRBJ1-2,-,-,TRBV7-9,TGTGCCAGCAGCCGAGCGGGGGCCACGGACGGCTACACCTTC,CASSRAGATDGYTF
TRBJ2-3,TRBD2,many,TRBV20-1,TGCAGTGCTCCCCTAGCGGGGATTACAGATACGCAGTATTTT,CSAPLAGITDTQYF
TRBJ1-6,-,few,TRBV19,TGTGCCAGCGGACAGATCTCCTATAATTCACCCCTCCACTTT,CASGQISYNSPLHF
TRBJ1-1,-,few,TRBV7-2,TGTGCCAGCAGCCCTCAGGGAAACACTGAAGCTTTCTTT,CASSPQGNTEAFF
TRBJ2-3,-,many,TRBV29-1,TGCAGCGTTGCGGACGGGGGGCGTACGCAGTATTTT,CSVADGGRTQYF
TRBJ2-7,-,-,TRBV24-1,TGTGCCACCAGTGATGGGCGCGAGCAGTACTTC,CATSDGREQYF
TRBJ2-4,TRBD1,many,TRBV7-9,TGTGCCAGCAGCCTCGGGACAGGTTCAGCCAAAAACATTCAGTACTTC,CASSLGTGSAKNIQYF
TRBJ2-1,TRBD1,many,TRBV24-1,TGTGCCACCAGTGATCCTCCAGGGGGCGGTGAGCAGTTCTTC,CATSDPPGGGEQFF
TRBJ1-1,TRBD1,few,TRBV10-3,TGTGCCATCTCGACAGGGTCGGGTACTGAAGCTTTCTTT,CAISTGSGTEAFF
TRBJ1-4,-,many,TRBV5-1,TGCGCCAGCAGCTTGGACGGTCTTAATGAAAAACTGTTTTTT,CASSLDGLNEKLFF
TRBJ2-1,-,many,TRBV7-3,TGTGCCAGCAGCACCGGGGGCTACAATGAGCAGTTCTTC,CASSTGGYNEQFF
TRBJ2-7,-,-,TRBV20-1,TGCAGTGCTAGAGGGGACGGGGACTACGAGCAGTACTTC,CSARGDGDYEQYF
TRBJ2-3,TRBD1,-,TRBV28,TGTGCCAGCAGTTGGGGACAGGCCGTTGGGACAGATACGCAGTATTTT,CASSWGQAVGTDTQYF
TRBJ1-4,-,once,TRBV2,TGTGCCAGCAGACAGGGATTTGGGGAAAAACTGTTTTTT,CASRQGFGEKLFF
TRBJ2-2,-,many,TRBV5-1,TGCGCCAGCAGCTCACATAGGGGGACCAACACCGGGGAGCTGTTTTTT,CASSSHRGTNTGELFF
TRBJ1-2,-,few,TRBV7-9,TGTGCCAGCAGCTCCCCTCCGCAGGGCAACTATGGCTACACCTTC,CASSSPPQGNYGYTF
TRBJ2-5,-,few,TRBV7-9,TGTGCCAGCAGCCCTCAAGCGCCCGTTGTGACCCAGTACTTC,CASSPQAPVVTQYF
TRBJ2-7,TRBD1,many,TRBV13,TGTGCCAGCAGCTTAGCCGCGACAGGGAACGAGCAGTACTTC,CASSLAATGNEQYF
TRBJ2-7,TRBD2,few,TRBV6-5,TGTGCCAGCAGTTACTCGCGGGAGGGCTCGTACGAGCAGTACTTC,CASSYSREGSYEQYF
TRBJ2-7,-,-,TRBV6-1,TGTGCCAGCAGTGAAGGAGTTGTGGTCCAGGGCCCCGGCGAGCAGTACTTC,CASSEGVVVQGPGEQYF
TRBJ2-3,-,few,TRBV6-5,TGTGCCAGCAGTTACTCTTGGCATCTAACCAGCACAGATACGCAGTATTTT,CASSYSWHLTSTDTQYF
TRBJ2-2,-,-,TRBV11-1,TGTGCCAGCAGCGCGATACTTAAGGGCACCGGGGAGCTGTTTTTT,CASSAILKGTGELFF
TRBJ1-1,-,few,TRBV28,TGTGCCAGCAACGGACAGTTTTTTTCCACTGAAGCTTTCTTT,CASNGQFFSTEAFF
TRBJ2-1,TRBD2,many,TRBV2,TGTGCCAGCACCGCGGGAGCGGGCCTCCCCCGTAATGAGCAGTTCTTC,CASTAGAGLPRNEQFF
TRBJ1-4,-,many,TRBV4-2,TGTGCCAGCAGCCAAGATTCCCGCCGGGCCTATGGGGAAAAACTGTTTTTT,CASSQDSRRAYGEKLFF
TRBJ2-1,TRBD2,many,TRBV4-1,TGCGCCAGCAGCCCTGGACTAGCGGGAGGCTTCTCCGATGAGCAGTTCTTC,CASSPGLAGGFSDEQFF
TRBJ2-7,-,many,TRBV10-3,TGTGCCATCAGTGAGTCTATAACTAGCCCGTACGAGCAGTACTTC,CAISESITSPYEQYF
TRBJ2-5,TRBD2,-,TRBV7-2,TGTGCCAGCAGCGCCGGGACTCCGGGAGGCGAGACCCAGTACTTC,CASSAGTPGGETQYF
TRBJ2-7,-,-,TRBV5-1,TGCGCCAGCAGCTTGGAGGACCGGGGGGAGCAGTACTTC,CASSLEDRGEQYF
TRBJ2-7,TRBD2,few,TRBV4-1,TGCGCCAGCAGCCAAGAGGTGCTAGCGGGGACCTCCTACGAGCAGTACTTC,CASSQEVLAGTSYEQYF
TRBJ1-1,TRBD1,many,TRBV7-2,TGTGCCAGCAGCGTTTGGACAGGGGGTAATGAAGCTTTCTTT,CASSVWTGGNEAFF
TRBJ1-5,-,many,TRBV30,TGTGCCTGGAACCGGCAGAGCAATCAGCCCCAGCATTTT,CAWNRQSNQPQHF
TRBJ1-5,-,many,TRBV7-2,TGTGCCAGCACGTTACGTGAGGGGATCAATCAGCCCCAGCATTTT,CASTLREGINQPQHF
TRBJ2-5,TRBD2,many,TRBV3-1,TGTGCCAGCAGCCCAGCGGGAAGGGAGACCCAGTACTTC,CASSPAGRETQYF
TRBJ2-7,-,many,TRBV19,TGTGCCAGTAGTATTAACGGGTTCTCCTACGAGCAGTACTTC,CASSINGFSYEQYF
TRBJ2-3,-,few,TRBV5-1,TGCGCCACCTCCCAAGGGATGGCAGATACGCAGTATTTT,CATSQGMADTQYF
TRBJ2-2,TRBD2,few,TRBV15,TGTGCCACCAGCAGAGATCTAGCGGGAGGGACCGGGGAGCTGTTTTTT,CATSRDLAGGTGELFF
TRBJ2-7,-,many,TRBV5-4,TGTGCCAGCAGCTTGGAAGGACGGACCTACGAGCAGTACTTC,CASSLEGRTYEQYF
TRBJ2-2,-,-,TRBV7-8,TGTGCCAGCAGCTTATTGGCTATTGGCGGGGAGCTGTTTTTT,CASSLLAIGGELFF
TRBJ1-1,TRBD1,-,TRBV27,TGTGCCAGCAGGGACCACAGGGGGGTGACGAACACTGAAGCTTTCTTT,CASRDHRGVTNTEAFF
TRBJ2-7,TRBD1,many,TRBV4-3,TGCGCCAGCAGCCCTGATTTAAGGGGGCGGCAGTACTTC,CASSPDLRGRQYF
TRBJ2-3,TRBD2,many,TRBV3-1,TGTGCCAGCAGCCGCTCTAGCGGGGGAAGCACAGATACGCAGTATTTT,CASSRSSGGSTDTQYF
TRBJ1-1,-,few,TRBV10-3,TGTGCCATCAGTGGGTTCCCAGGGTCGATCATGAACACTGAAGCTTTCTTT,CAISGFPGSIMNTEAFF
TRBJ2-1,TRBD2,many,TRBV18,TGTGCCAGCTCACCCGGACTAGCGGGAGCCCCTGAGCAGTTCTTC,CASSPGLAGAPEQFF
TRBJ2-7,TRBD1,-,TRBV6-6,TGTGCCAGCAGTTACTGTCCGGGACAGGGCTACGAGCAGTACTTC,CASSYCPGQGYEQYF
TRBJ1-5,-,many,TRBV18,TGTGCCAGCTCACCACCCCCCGGGGGTCAGCCCCAGCATTTT,CASSPPPGGQPQHF
TRBJ2-6,-,many,TRBV2,TGTGCCAGCAGTCTGACAGTCCCCTCTGGGGCCAACGTCCTGACTTTC,CASSLTVPSGANVLTF
TRBJ2-7,-,once,TRBV11-1,TGTGCCAGCAGCTTATCGGGAACCTACGAGCAGTACTTC,CASSLSGTYEQYF
TRBJ1-2,-,many,TRBV6-5,TGTGCCAGCAGTTACCGGCCAGTCTATGGCTACACCTTC,CASSYRPVYGYTF
TRBJ2-3,TRBD1,many,TRBV7-3,TGTGCCAGCAGCCCCGGACAGGACGGCACAGATACGCAGTATTTT,CASSPGQDGTDTQYF
TRBJ1-3,-,many,TRBV2,TGTGCCAGCAGTGAAAAGGGGCTGGGCGGAAACACCATATATTTT,CASSEKGLGGNTIYF
TRBJ2-5,TRBD2,many,TRBV7-2,TGTGCCAGCAGCTTAGGACTAGCGGGAGGGGGCGAGACCCAGTACTTC,CASSLGLAGGGETQYF
TRBJ2-5,-,many,TRBV20-1,TGCAGTGTCACACTGGGCTCCAGGGAGACCCAGTACTTC,CSVTLGSRETQYF
TRBJ1-2,-,few,TRBV10-3,TGTGCCATCAGTGAGGCCTTCGGGGGGTACGGAGGCTACACCTTC,CAISEAFGGYGGYTF
TRBJ1-5,-,-,TRBV29-1,TGCAGCGTTGGAGCAGGGGTCAATCAGCCCCAGCATTTT,CSVGAGVNQPQHF
TRBJ2-7,-,many,TRBV28,TGTGCCAGCTGGCCGCGGAATCCCTACGAGCAGTACTTC,CASWPRNPYEQYF
TRBJ1-6,-,few,TRBV12-3/TRBV12-4,TGTGCCAGCAAAACCCTTGGAGGGAACAATTCACCCCTCCACTTT,CASKTLGGNNSPLHF